This T cell receptor beta chain was captured by sequencing in a study of cytomegalovirus exposure and HLA in healthy donors. Study in general: The same platform as the roughly 700 first-cohort repertoires was used for the roughly 130 validation repertoires, a later analysis reported.

Note on this clone: Its antigen remains unknown.

From germline, CDR1 is MNHEY and CDR2 SMNVEV (reference sequence). Germline trimming cut 6 bases from V and 4 bases from J; bases unmatched to any gene: 6. The CDR3 covers 14 residues. Study outcomes and limitations: CMV antigen specificity of three CMV-associated chains was confirmed in vitro. With high specificity and sensitivity, the classifier reportedly diagnosed cytomegalovirus status.

Some clones are missing from TCRdb's copy, which holds only in-frame ones; the method was immunoSEQ multiplex PCR. The sample shows 150,000 to 180,000 clones, 85% to 90% of them seen only once. The chain combines TRBV27 with TRBJ2-1; 7 bases are a match to TRBD2. The TCR was taken from a human donor in good health. Sample: PBMCs. In DNA form, the CDR3 reads TGTGCCAGCAGCCCTAGCGGTAATTACAATGAGCAGTTCTTC. Translation: CASSPSGNYNEQFF.